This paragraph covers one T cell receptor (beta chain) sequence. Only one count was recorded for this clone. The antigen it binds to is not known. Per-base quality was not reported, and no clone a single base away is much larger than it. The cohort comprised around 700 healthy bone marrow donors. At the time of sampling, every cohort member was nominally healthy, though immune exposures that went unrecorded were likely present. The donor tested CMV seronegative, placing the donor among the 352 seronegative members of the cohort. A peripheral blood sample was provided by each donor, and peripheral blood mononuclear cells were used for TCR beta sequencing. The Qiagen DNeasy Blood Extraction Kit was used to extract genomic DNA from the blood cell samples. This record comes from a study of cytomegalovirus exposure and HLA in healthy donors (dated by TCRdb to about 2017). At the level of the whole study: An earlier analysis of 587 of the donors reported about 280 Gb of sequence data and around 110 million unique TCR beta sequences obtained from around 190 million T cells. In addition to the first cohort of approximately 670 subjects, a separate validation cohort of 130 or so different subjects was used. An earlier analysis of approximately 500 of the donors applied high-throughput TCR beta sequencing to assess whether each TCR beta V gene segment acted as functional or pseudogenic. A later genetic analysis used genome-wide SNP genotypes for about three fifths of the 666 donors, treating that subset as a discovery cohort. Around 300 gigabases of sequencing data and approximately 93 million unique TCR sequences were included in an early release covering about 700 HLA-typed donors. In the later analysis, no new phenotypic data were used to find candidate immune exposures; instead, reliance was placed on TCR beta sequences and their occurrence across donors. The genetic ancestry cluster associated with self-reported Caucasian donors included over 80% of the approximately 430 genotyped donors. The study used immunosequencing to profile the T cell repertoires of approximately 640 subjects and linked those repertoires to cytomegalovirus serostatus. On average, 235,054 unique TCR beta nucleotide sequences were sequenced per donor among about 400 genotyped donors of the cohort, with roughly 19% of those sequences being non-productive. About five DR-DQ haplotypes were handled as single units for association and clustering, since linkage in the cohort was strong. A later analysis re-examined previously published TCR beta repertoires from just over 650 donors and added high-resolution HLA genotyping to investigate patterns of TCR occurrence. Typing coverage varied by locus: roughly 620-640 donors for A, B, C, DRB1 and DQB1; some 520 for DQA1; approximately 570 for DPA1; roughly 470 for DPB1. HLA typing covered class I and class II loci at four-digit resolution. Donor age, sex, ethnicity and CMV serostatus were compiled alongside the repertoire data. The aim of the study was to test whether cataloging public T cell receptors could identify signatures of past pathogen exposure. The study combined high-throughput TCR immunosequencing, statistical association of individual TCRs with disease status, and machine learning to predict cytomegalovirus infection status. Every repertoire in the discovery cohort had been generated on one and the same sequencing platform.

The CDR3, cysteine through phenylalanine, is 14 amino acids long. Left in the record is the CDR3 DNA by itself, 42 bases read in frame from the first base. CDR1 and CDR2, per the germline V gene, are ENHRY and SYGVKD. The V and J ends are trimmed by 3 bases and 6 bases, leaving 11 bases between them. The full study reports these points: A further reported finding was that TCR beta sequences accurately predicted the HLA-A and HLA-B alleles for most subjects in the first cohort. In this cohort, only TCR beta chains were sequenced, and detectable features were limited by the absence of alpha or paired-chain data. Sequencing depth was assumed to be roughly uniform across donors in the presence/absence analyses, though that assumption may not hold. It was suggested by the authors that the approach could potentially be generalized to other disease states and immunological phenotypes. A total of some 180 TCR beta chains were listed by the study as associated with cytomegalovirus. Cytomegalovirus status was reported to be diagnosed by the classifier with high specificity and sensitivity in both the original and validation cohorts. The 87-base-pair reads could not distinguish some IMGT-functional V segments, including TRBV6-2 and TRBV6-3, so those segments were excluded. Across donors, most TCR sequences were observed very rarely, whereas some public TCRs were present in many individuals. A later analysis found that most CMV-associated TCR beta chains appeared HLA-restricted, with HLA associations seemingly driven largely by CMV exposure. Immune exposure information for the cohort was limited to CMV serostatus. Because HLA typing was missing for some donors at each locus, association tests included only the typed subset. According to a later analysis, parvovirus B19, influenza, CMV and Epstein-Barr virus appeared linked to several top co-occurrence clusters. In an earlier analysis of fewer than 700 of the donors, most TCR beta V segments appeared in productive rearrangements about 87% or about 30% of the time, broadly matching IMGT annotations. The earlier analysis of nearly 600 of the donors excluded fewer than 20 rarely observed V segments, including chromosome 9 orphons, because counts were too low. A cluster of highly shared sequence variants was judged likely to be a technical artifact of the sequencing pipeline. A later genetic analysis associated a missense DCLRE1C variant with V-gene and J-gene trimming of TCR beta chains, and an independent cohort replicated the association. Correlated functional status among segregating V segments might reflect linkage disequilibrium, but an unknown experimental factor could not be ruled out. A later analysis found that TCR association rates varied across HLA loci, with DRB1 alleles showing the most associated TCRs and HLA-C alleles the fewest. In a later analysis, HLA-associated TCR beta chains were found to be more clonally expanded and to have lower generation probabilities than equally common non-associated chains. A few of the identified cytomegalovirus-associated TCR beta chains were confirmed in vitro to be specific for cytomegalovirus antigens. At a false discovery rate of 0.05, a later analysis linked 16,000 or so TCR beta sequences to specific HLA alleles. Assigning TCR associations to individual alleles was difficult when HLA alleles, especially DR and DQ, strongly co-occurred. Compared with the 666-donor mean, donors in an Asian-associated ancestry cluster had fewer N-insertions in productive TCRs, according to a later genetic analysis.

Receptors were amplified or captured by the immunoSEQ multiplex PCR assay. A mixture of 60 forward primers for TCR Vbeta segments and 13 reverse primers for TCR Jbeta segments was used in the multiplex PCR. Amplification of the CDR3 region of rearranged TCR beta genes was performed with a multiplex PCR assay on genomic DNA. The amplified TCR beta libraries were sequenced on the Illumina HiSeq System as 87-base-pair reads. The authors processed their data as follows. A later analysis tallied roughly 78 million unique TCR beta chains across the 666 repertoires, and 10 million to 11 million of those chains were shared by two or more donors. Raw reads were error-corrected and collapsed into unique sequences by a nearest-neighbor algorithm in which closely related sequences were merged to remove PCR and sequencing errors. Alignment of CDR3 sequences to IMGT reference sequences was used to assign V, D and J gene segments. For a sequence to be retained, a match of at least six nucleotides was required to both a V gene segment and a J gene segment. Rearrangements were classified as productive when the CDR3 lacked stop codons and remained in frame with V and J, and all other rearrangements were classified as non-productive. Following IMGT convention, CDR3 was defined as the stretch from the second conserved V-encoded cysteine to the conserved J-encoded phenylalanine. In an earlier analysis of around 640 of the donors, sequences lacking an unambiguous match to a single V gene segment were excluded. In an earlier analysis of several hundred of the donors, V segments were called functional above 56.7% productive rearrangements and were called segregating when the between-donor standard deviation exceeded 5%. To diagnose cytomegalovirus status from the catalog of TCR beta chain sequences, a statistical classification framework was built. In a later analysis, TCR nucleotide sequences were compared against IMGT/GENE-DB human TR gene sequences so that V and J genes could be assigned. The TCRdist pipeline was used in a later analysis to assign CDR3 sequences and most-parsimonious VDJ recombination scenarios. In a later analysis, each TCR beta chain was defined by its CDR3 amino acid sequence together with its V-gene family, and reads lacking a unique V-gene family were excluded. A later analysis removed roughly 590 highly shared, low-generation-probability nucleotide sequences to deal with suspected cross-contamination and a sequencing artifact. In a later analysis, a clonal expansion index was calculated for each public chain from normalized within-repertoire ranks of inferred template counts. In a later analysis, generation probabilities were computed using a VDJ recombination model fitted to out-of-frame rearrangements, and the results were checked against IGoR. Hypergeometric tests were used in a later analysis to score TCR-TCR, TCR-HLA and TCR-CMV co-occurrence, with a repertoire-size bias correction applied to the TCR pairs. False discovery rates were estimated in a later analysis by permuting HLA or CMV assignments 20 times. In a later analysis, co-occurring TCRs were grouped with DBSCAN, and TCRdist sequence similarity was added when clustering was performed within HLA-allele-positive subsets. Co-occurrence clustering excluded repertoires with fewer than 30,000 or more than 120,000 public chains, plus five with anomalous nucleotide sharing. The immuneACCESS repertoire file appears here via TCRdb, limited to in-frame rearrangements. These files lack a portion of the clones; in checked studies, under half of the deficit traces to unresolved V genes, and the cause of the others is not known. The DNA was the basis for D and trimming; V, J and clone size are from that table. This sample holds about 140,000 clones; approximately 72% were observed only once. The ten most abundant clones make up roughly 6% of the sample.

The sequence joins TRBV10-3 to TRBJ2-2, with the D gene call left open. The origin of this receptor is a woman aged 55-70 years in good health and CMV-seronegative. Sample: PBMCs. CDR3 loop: CAISELLPPGELFF. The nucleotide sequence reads TGTGCCATCAGTGAACTACTACCTCCCGGGGAGCTGTTTTTT.